The clone carrying this T cell receptor (beta chain) came up once. Other DNA sequences in the sample encode the same CDR3. The source of the sample is a study of shared clonotypes between healthy human individuals. The trim removed 5 bases at V and 3 bases at J, leaving 1 base unmatched. Looked up from germline, CDR1 is MNHEY and CDR2 is SMNVEV (reference sequence). There are 12 residues in the CDR3. Measured with immunoSEQ multiplex PCR; TCRdb has only the in-frame clones, and not every one. Of about 2.1 million clones in the sample, 80% to 95% were seen once. Terminally differentiated effector memory CD45RA+ cells were excluded by CCR7 positive selection of CD45RO-negative cells.

The chain combines TRBV27 with TRBJ2-7, with TRBD1 identical over 7 bases. This receptor was identified in a man aged 18 to 30 in good health. Some clones in this sample may be carry-over from other donors' samples. Sequenced material: naive CD8+ T cells from PBMCs. The CDR3 loop reads CASSRQGYEQYF. The CDR3 region has the DNA TGTGCCAGCAGTAGACAGGGCTACGAGCAGTACTTC.